The next 26 T cell receptor beta chains were all read from a single sample in a study of HIV-infected patients and healthy controls. TCRdb reanalysed the 5' RACE reads using MiXCR and keeps one entry per CDR3 protein. The sample has about 64,000 distinct CDR3 sequences; approximately 21% are singletons. The sequenced sample consisted of CD4+ T cells from blood. These receptors all come from a human donor in good health.

As concerns this clonotype: Sequence at one end of the junction differs from germline and may be a read error. The rearrangement uses TRBV27 and TRBJ2-5; unclear D gene. Germline CDR1 MNHEY, CDR2 SMNVEV (reference sequence). The CDR3 is 16 amino acids. CDR3: CASSLRAPGRQETQCF. CDR3 sequence (DNA): TGTGCCAGCAGTTTACGGGCCCCTGGCAGGCAAGAGACCCAGTGCTTC.

This clonotype was detected many times. The J gene is TRBJ1-2, the V gene TRBV28; D is unclear. CDR1 MDHEN and CDR2 SYDVKM come from the germline V gene. The V and J ends lost 3 bases and 6 bases respectively, with 11 bases between them. The CDR3 has 13 amino acids. CDR3 sequence reads: CASSFLGLDGYTF. CDR3 nucleotide sequence: TGTGCCAGCAGTTTCTTGGGATTGGATGGCTACACCTTC.

The CDR3 DNA reads as TGTGCCAGCAGCCAAGAAGGGGGTGGGGGCAGCGGGGTCAAGGAGCAGTACTTC. It specifies CASSQEGGGGSGVKEQYF. The genes are TRBV3-1 and TRBJ2-7, with D possibly matching TRBD2 (7 bases). Trimming removed 0 bases at V and 7 bases at J, with 25 bases between. The CDR3 runs 18 residues. The germline V gene has CDR1 LGHDT and CDR2 YNNKEL (reference sequence).

This clonotype was seen at least ten times. The rearrangement links TRBV29-1 to TRBJ1-1; a possible D gene is TRBD1 (6 bases). This CDR3 region has 12 residues. Trimming shortened V by 5 bases and J by 4 bases, and 11 bases separated the two germline ends. CDR1 is SQVTM, CDR2 ANQGSEA, per germline. In DNA, the CDR3 is TGCAGCGTTCAGGGGAGCCCCACTGAAGCTTTCTTT. Amino acid sequence: CSVQGSPTEAFF.

The CDR3 loop is CASSVDGAGGTDTQYF. CDR3 in DNA: TGTGCCAGCAGCGTAGACGGAGCGGGAGGCACAGATACGCAGTATTTT. The gene calls are TRBV7-2 and TRBJ2-3, with 8 bases fitting TRBD2. V was pared by 5 bases and J by 1 base, with 8 bases of the junction left unmatched. CDR1 is SGHTA, CDR2 FQGNSA, per germline. The CDR3 contains 16 residues.

This clonotype was seen ten or more times. The genes are TRBV6-5 and TRBJ2-3, with a tentative D call TRBD2 (5 bases). Trimming cost V 6 bases and J 4 bases, with 17 bases left between them. The CDR3 is 15 residues long. The germline CDR1 and CDR2 sequences are MNHEY and SVGAGI. The CDR3 DNA reads as TGTGCCAGCAGAACGGGGTTTTTTTCGGCAGATACGCAGTATTTT. Its protein product is CASRTGFFSADTQYF.

The chain combines TRBV9 with TRBJ1-1; no firm D call. The V gene lost 2 bases and the J gene lost 9 bases, with 8 bases spanning the gap. The CDR3 runs 11 residues. Germline-derived CDR1 and CDR2 are SGDLS and YYNGEE. CDR3: CASSVWSKAFF. CDR3 sequence (DNA): TGTGCCAGCAGCGTTTGGAGCAAAGCTTTCTTT.

This clonotype has a count of ten or more. The rearrangement links TRBV6-5 to TRBJ1-1; possibly TRBD1 for D (5 bases). CDR3 size: 15 residues. The V end was cut by 0 bases, the J end by 1 base, with 9 bases between. Germline V lookup: CDR1 MNHEY, CDR2 SVGAGI. CDR3 sequence (DNA): TGTGCCAGCAGTTACTCTGAGGGACCGAACACTGAAGCTTTCTTT. Its protein is CASSYSEGPNTEAFF.

This clonotype was detected only a few times. The CDR3 DNA reads TGTGCCAGCAGGCTGGACAGGAGTTACGAGCAGTACTTC. Protein: CASRLDRSYEQYF. The chain couples TRBV25-1 to TRBJ2-7, with 7 bases that match TRBD1. V lost 6 bases to trimming and J lost 4 bases; unmatched junction nucleotides: 6. The CDR3 has 13 residues. Germline loops: CDR1 MGHDK, CDR2 SYGVNS.

This clonotype has a handful of counts. The chain uses TRBV21-1 and TRBJ2-6. TRBV21-1 represents a pseudogene. This CDR3 is 17 amino acids long. The CDR3 bases are TGTGCCAGCAGCAAACGACAATTTAGCTCTGGGGCCAACGTCCTGACTTTC. Amino acids: CASSKRQFSSGANVLTF.

There are many counts of this clonotype. V gene TRBV11-1 combines with J gene TRBJ2-5; 11 bases agree with TRBD2. This CDR3 is built from 16 residues. Germline-derived CDR1 and CDR2 are SGHAT and FQDESV (reference sequence). With V trimmed by 2 bases and J by 4 bases, 6 bases remained unmatched. The CDR3 here is CASSLNSGRAGETQYF. In DNA form, the CDR3 reads TGTGCCAGCAGCTTAAATAGCGGGAGGGCCGGAGAGACCCAGTACTTC.

This clonotype was counted only a few times. The J gene is TRBJ2-2, the V gene TRBV12-3 or TRBV12-4; D is unclear. Between the trimmed V and J ends, which lost 2 bases and 1 base, there was a span of 8 bases. This CDR3 has 15 residues. In DNA form, the CDR3 reads TGTGCCAGCAGTTTAATGAAGAAGAACACCGGGGAGCTGTTTTTT. This encodes CASSLMKKNTGELFF.

This chain connects TRBV14 to TRBJ2-2; 10 bases are shared with TRBD1. This CDR3 spans 16 amino acids. V was pared by 3 bases and J by 1 base, with 2 bases of the junction left unmatched. Per the germline V gene, CDR1 is SGHDN and CDR2 is FVKESK. The CDR3 sequence: CASSQDRGKNTGELFF. The CDR3 bases are TGTGCCAGCAGCCAGGACAGGGGGAAGAACACCGGGGAGCTGTTTTTT.

This chain connects TRBV7-8 to TRBJ1-1; 7 positions match TRBD1. CDR3 length: 18 amino acids. V was clipped by 4 bases and J by 0 bases; unmatched bases: 14. CDR1 is SGHVS and CDR2 is FQNEAQ in the germline V gene. The CDR3 loop reads CASSYVGQLKSLNTEAFF. The CDR3, as DNA: TGTGCCAGCAGCTATGTGGGACAGCTCAAAAGCTTGAACACTGAAGCTTTCTTT.

CDR3 loop: CATRGGGWTDTQYF. The CDR3 nucleotides are TGTGCCACCCGGGGGGGGGGCTGGACAGATACGCAGTATTTT. The chain is built from TRBV10-3 and TRBJ2-3; 8 bases are a match to TRBD2. The CDR3 sequence is 14 residues long. CDR1 is ENHRY, CDR2 SYGVKD, per germline. V shed 10 bases and J 3 bases; nucleotides not matched to a gene: 9.

In this sample, this clonotype turned up a few times. V gene TRBV20-1 combines with J gene TRBJ2-1; 8 bases agree with TRBD1. CDR1 is DFQATT and CDR2 is SNEGSKA in the germline V gene (reference sequence). The ends lost 2 bases at V and 6 bases at J; junction bases unmatched: 6. This CDR3 is 14 amino acids long. CDR3 bases: TGCAGTGCTAGATACGGGACAGGACTCAATGAGCAGTTCTTC. It is translated as CSARYGTGLNEQFF.

This clonotype was detected a few times. The V call is TRBV12-3 or TRBV12-4, the J call TRBJ2-1; 8 positions match TRBD2. Trimming at V came to 6 bases and at J to 7 bases, leaving 8 bases not matched to a gene. CDR3 length equals 14 residues. The CDR3 region is CASRGSGMGNEQFF. CDR3 bases: TGTGCCAGCAGGGGTAGCGGGATGGGGAATGAGCAGTTCTTC.

This chain uses TRBV20-1 with TRBJ1-5, with D tentatively TRBD1 (5 bases). The germline CDR1 and CDR2 sequences are DFQATT and SNEGSKA (reference sequence). CDR3 size: 12 residues. The CDR3: CKPGPGNQPQHF. The CDR3 DNA reads TGCAAGCCGGGACCCGGGAATCAGCCCCAGCATTTT.

The rearrangement joins TRBV3-1 to TRBJ2-1, with D unclear. Trimming took 3 bases from V and 0 from J, leaving 9 bases between them. CDR1 and CDR2 (germline): LGHDT, YNNKEL (reference sequence). This CDR3 has 15 residues. CDR3 region: CASSHRSHSYNEQFF. Here the CDR3 DNA reads TGTGCCAGCAGCCACCGATCCCACTCCTACAATGAGCAGTTCTTC.

This clonotype has a count of ten or more. V gene TRBV6-6 combines with J gene TRBJ2-7; 7 nucleotides agree with TRBD2. CDR1 MNHNY and CDR2 SVGAGI come from the germline V gene (reference sequence). The junction had 17 bases not matched to a gene; V was cut back by 6 bases and J by 3 bases. The CDR3 has 17 amino acids. CDR3 loop: CASSLGVAGAGLYEQYF. The CDR3 DNA sequence: TGTGCCAGCAGCCTGGGGGTAGCGGGTGCCGGTCTCTACGAGCAGTACTTC.

The chain links TRBV6-5 to TRBJ1-2; D perhaps matches TRBD1 (6 bases). This CDR3 region has 15 residues. The germline V gene encodes CDR1 MNHEY and CDR2 SVGAGI. V was cut by 2 bases and J by 5 bases, with 15 bases left in between. The CDR3 region has the DNA TGTGCCAGCAGTTACGGAAGGGAGAGGGGGTATGGCTACACCTTC. Amino acids: CASSYGRERGYGYTF.

The gene calls are TRBV7-9 and TRBJ2-5; either TRBD1 or TRBD2 may supply D (5 bases each). The ends were cut back, 8 bases at V and 4 bases at J, with 20 bases in the middle. The length of the CDR3 is 15 residues. The germline CDR1 and CDR2 sequences are SEHNR and FQNEAQ (reference sequence). CDR3 DNA sequence: TGTGCCAGCGCCGGGGCGTACGGGTCGGTAGAGACCCAGTACTTC. It translates to CASAGAYGSVETQYF.

This clonotype was recorded at least ten times. V is TRBV5-6 and J is TRBJ1-2; D is perhaps TRBD1 (5 bases). V was clipped by 2 bases and J by 2 bases, with 19 bases between them. The CDR3 length is 17 residues. Germline V gives CDR1 SGHDT, CDR2 YYEEEE. CDR3 nucleotide sequence: TGTGCCAGCAGCTTCAAAACGGCAGGCCGGGGGAACTATGGCTACACCTTC. This encodes CASSFKTAGRGNYGYTF.

The chain joins TRBV7-9 to TRBJ1-3; D ambiguous. The CDR3 extends over 14 amino acids. V dropped 5 bases and J dropped 3 bases, with 11 bases sitting between them. In germline, CDR1 is SEHNR, CDR2 FQNEAQ (reference sequence). CDR3 in amino acids: CASSSSGSGNTIYF. CDR3 coding DNA: TGTGCCAGCAGCAGTTCGGGGAGTGGAAACACCATATATTTT.

This clonotype was seen a few times. The J gene is TRBJ2-4, the V gene TRBV12-3 or TRBV12-4, with 8 bases identical to TRBD1. The J segment lost 9 bases and the V segment lost 8 bases, leaving 3 bases of the junction unmatched. This CDR3 contains 11 residues. The CDR3 reads CASGGQGIQYF. DNA of the CDR3: TGTGCCAGCGGTGGACAGGGCATTCAGTACTTC.

This clonotype was recorded at least ten times. The rearrangement uses TRBV29-1 and TRBJ1-1, with D maybe TRBD1 (6 bases). CDR1 is SQVTM and CDR2 is ANQGSEA in the germline V gene. There are 14 residues in the CDR3. V lost 3 bases to trimming and J lost 1 base, with 12 bases between them. CDR3 sequence (DNA): TGCAGCGTTGACCAGGGGCGGGCGAACACTGAAGCTTTCTTT. Translating gives CSVDQGRANTEAFF.